The 14 T cell receptor beta chains presented below share a single source sample, sequenced in a study of blood T cells in healthy people across ages (dated by TCRdb to 2014 to 2015). Libraries were constructed by 5' RACE. The sequencer listed for this sample is Illumina HiSeq 2500. The second PCR ran for roughly 7 to 12 cycles and used a J-beta primer mix along with a sample-barcoded 5' primer. TCRdb trimmed the raw reads at Q25, called clones with MiXCR and kept productive beta chains. Rows matching on CDR3 protein sequence are summarized as one entry with the most common DNA and genes. The sample profile shows around 1,000,000 distinct CDR3 sequences; 30% to 40% of them were found once. Under 15% of the sample is in the top ten clones. Sequences were obtained from blood. These receptors all come from a man aged 18 to 29 in good health.

The V and J genes are TRBV6-5 and TRBJ1-1; D may be TRBD1 (5 bases). This CDR3 spans 14 amino acids. V lost 10 bases and J lost 12, with 27 bases in between. Germline V gene data show CDR1 as MNHEY and CDR2 as SVGAGI. CDR3 coding DNA: TGTGCCACGCACCCCGGGGCCCAGAGCGCTTTGACTTTCTTT. Residues: CATHPGAQSALTFF.

This clonotype turned up a few times. This chain uses TRBV14 with TRBJ2-1; 11 bases line up with TRBD1. Germline CDR1 is SGHDN and CDR2 is FVKESK. J gave up 0 bases and V 6 bases, and 10 bases lay outside the gene matches. There are 18 residues in the CDR3. CDR3: CASSDGQGALYSYNEQFF. CDR3 nucleotide sequence: TGTGCCAGCAGTGACGGACAGGGGGCCCTTTACTCCTACAATGAGCAGTTCTTC.

The table lists this clonotype with a few counts. The junction and the germline gene differ at one end; a read error may be behind it. As DNA, the CDR3 is TGTGCCAGCAGTCACTCGGACACGGAATCAACTAACTATGGCTACACCTTC. Its protein is CASSHSDTESTNYGYTF. The rearrangement links TRBV6-6 to TRBJ1-2; tentatively, D is TRBD1 (5 bases). This CDR3 has 17 amino acids. The germline V gene has CDR1 MNHNY and CDR2 SVGAGI (reference sequence).

The V and J genes are TRBV12-5 and TRBJ1-1; 8 nucleotides match TRBD1. Germline CDR1 and CDR2: LGHNT and FRNRAP. V lost 7 bases to trimming and J lost 4 bases; unmatched junction nucleotides: 11. CDR3 size: 15 residues. CDR3: CASARSDRASTEAFF. In DNA, the CDR3 is TGTGCTAGTGCCCGATCGGACAGGGCAAGCACTGAAGCTTTCTTT.

This clonotype was detected ten times or more. The chain uses TRBV2 and TRBJ2-3, with unresolved D. From germline, CDR1 is SNHLY and CDR2 FYNNEI. This CDR3 spans 12 amino acids. Trimming stripped 1 base from V and 5 bases from J, with 4 bases between. CDR3 nucleotide sequence: TGTGCCAGCAGTGAAGTCGGAGATACGCAGTATTTT. This codes for CASSEVGDTQYF.

This clonotype was picked up a small number of times. This chain connects TRBV20-1 to TRBJ2-7; D unclear. The germline V and J ends were trimmed by 6 bases and 2 bases, with 17 bases remaining between them. CDR1 and CDR2 from the germline V gene are DFQATT and SNEGSKA (reference sequence). The CDR3 totals 14 residues. The CDR3 spells CSARGRQTTYEQYF. The CDR3 coding sequence is TGCAGTGCCCGTGGCCGGCAGACGACCTACGAGCAGTACTTC.

As to this clonotype: Mismatch with germline at one junction end may stem from a read error. The chain combines TRBV7-2 with TRBJ2-1, with TRBD2 identical over 9 bases. Germline CDR1 reads SGHTA; CDR2 reads FQGNSA. The CDR3 is 16 residues long. DNA for the CDR3: TGTGCCGGCAGCTCCCTGGGTAGCGGGGGATACAATGAGCAGTTCTTC. It yields the protein CAGSSLGSGGYNEQFF.

The CDR3 sequence is CASSYYVWRSDTEAFF. DNA for the CDR3: TGTGCCAGCAGTTACTACGTCTGGAGATCGGACACTGAAGCTTTCTTT. The rearrangement joins TRBV6-2 or TRBV6-3 to TRBJ1-1, with D hard to call. Germline V gene lookup returns CDR1 MNHEY and CDR2 SVGEGT. V was clipped by 1 base and J by 3 bases, with 15 bases between them. This CDR3 region has 16 residues.

This clonotype was counted only a few times. The chain recombines TRBV6-5 with TRBJ1-2; D perhaps matches TRBD1 (5 bases). This CDR3 contains 14 residues. Trimming cost V 6 bases and J 3 bases, with 14 bases left between them. CDR1 is MNHEY, CDR2 SVGAGI, per germline. CDR3 region: CASRSPRGDYGYTF. CDR3 DNA sequence: TGTGCCAGCAGAAGTCCACGGGGGGACTATGGCTACACCTTC.

This chain links TRBV4-1 with TRBJ2-3; TRBD2 matches at 9 bases. The CDR3 has 17 residues. Germline CDR1 MGHRA, CDR2 YSYEKL. V was pared by 0 bases and J by 6 bases, with 10 bases of the junction left unmatched. Here the CDR3 DNA reads TGCGCCAGCAGCCAAGAGGTGTACCTAGCGGGGTTGGATACGCAGTATTTT. It yields the protein CASSQEVYLAGLDTQYF.

This clonotype was seen at least ten times. The V and J genes are TRBV20-1 and TRBJ2-5, with D possibly being TRBD2 (5 bases). The CDR3 length is 12 residues. V was pared by 3 bases and J by 2 bases, with 7 bases between. Germline loops: CDR1 DFQATT, CDR2 SNEGSKA (reference sequence). The CDR3 DNA is TGCAGTGCTAGGGAGGTACAAGAGACCCAGTACTTC. Protein product: CSAREVQETQYF.

The chain has TRBV4-2 and TRBJ1-6, with unresolved D. CDR1 LGHNA and CDR2 YNFKEQ come from the germline V gene. The CDR3 spans 12 residues. With 1 base removed from V and 10 bases from J, the gap between germline ends came to 5 bases. This CDR3 is CASSQGASPLHF. The CDR3 DNA reads TGTGCCAGCAGCCAAGGTGCCTCACCCCTCCACTTT.

The rearrangement joins TRBV29-1 to TRBJ1-4, with D possibly being TRBD1 (5 bases). The germline V gene has CDR1 SQVTM and CDR2 ANQGSEA. V lost 4 bases to trimming and J lost 6 bases, with 9 bases between them. The CDR3 spans 12 residues. CDR3 nucleotide sequence: TGCAGCGTTGTACAGGAGGATGAAAAACTGTTTTTT. Translating it yields CSVVQEDEKLFF.

The V gene is TRBV27, the J gene TRBJ2-5; 12 nucleotides line up with TRBD2. Per the germline V gene, CDR1 is MNHEY and CDR2 is SMNVEV (reference sequence). Trimming cost V 5 bases and J 2 bases; bases outside gene matches: 6. The CDR3 totals 16 residues. The DNA for the CDR3 is TGTGCCAGCAGTCCAAGACTAGCGGGGGAACAAGAGACCCAGTACTTC. Translating gives CASSPRLAGEQETQYF.